This T cell receptor beta chain appears in the sequencing data of a study of shared clonotypes between healthy human individuals. Study-level results: Some naive CD4 clonotypes, approximately 4.5%, turned up in common across a few donors.

Regarding this clone: Its antigen is still unknown.

Germline assignment: CDR1 SGHVS and CDR2 FNYEAQ. J lost 3 bases, V lost 1 base, and 6 bases had no gene match. This CDR3 region has 16 residues. Assay used: immunoSEQ multiplex PCR; TCRdb lists only in-frame clones, some missing. The sample holds about 640,000 clones; approximately 79% are singletons and the top ten take around 1.8%. Input material: memory CD4+ T cells sorted from blood. The subset here: CD45RA-negative fraction. This receptor was taken from a woman aged 25 to 39 in good health. The chain couples TRBV7-6 to TRBJ2-3; 8 positions match TRBD1. Written as DNA, the CDR3 is TGTGCCAGCAGCTTAGGTCGGACAGGGAGGACAGATACGCAGTATTTT. Its translation is CASSLGRTGRTDTQYF.